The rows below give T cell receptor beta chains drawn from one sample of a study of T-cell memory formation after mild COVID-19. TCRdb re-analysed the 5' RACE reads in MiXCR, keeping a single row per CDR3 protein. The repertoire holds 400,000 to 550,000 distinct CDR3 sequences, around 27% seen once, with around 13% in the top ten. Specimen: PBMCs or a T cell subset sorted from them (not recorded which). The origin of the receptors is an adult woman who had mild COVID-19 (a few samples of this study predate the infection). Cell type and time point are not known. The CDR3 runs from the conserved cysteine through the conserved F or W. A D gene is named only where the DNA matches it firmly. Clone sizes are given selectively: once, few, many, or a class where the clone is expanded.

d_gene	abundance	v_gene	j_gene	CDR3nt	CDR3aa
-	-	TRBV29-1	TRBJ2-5	TGCAGCGCGGTCCTCGGAGAGACCCAGTACTTC	CSAVLGETQYF
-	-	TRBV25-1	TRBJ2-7	TGTGCCAGCAGTGAAGGGACTCCTCGCTCCTACGAGCAGTACTTC	CASSEGTPRSYEQYF
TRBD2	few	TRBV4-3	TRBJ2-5	TGCGCCAGCAGCCCCTTAGCGGGAGACCAAGAGACCCAGTACTTC	CASSPLAGDQETQYF
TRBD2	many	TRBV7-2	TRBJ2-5	TGTGCCAGCAGCTTAGCGCACGGGGGGGGGCAAGAGACCCAGTACTTC	CASSLAHGGGQETQYF
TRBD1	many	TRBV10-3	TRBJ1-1	TGTGCCATCAGTGAAACAGGGGGCACTGAAGCTTTCTTT	CAISETGGTEAFF
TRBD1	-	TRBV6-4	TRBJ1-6	TGTGCCAGCAGTGACTCCCGACAGGGTCCGAATTCACCCCTCCACTTT	CASSDSRQGPNSPLHF
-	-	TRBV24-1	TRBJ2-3	TGTGCCACCAGTGATGTGGGCAGGGTAGACACAGATACGCAGTATTTT	CATSDVGRVDTDTQYF
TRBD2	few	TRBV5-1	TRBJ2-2	TGCGCCAGCAGCCCGGGGGGGCCTTCCGGGGAGCTGTTTTTT	CASSPGGPSGELFF
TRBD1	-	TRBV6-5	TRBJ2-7	TGTGCCAGCAGTTACCACAGGGGGCTCGACGAGCAGTACTTC	CASSYHRGLDEQYF
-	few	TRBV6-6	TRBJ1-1	TGTGCCAGCAGTTACTCGAGGGTGATCATGAACACTGAAGCTTTCTTT	CASSYSRVIMNTEAFF
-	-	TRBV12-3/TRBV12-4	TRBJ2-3	TGTGCCAGCAGTTTAAGGATCAAGACAGATACGCAGTATTTT	CASSLRIKTDTQYF
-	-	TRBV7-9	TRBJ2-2	TGTGCCAGCAGCTCGATGGACAGAGGAGTCGGGGAGCTGTTTTTT	CASSSMDRGVGELFF
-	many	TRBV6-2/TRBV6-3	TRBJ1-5	TGTGCCAGCAGTCCTGTTTTGTTGCCCCAGCATTTT	CASSPVLLPQHF
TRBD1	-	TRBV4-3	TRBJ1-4	TGCGCCAGCAGCCAAGCCATTCAGACAGGGGCAGGGGAAAAACTGTTTTTT	CASSQAIQTGAGEKLFF
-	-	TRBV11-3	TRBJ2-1	TGTGCCAGCAGCTCCCATATCATCGATGAGCAGTTCTTC	CASSSHIIDEQFF
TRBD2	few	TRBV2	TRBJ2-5	TGTGCCAGCAGTGAAAGACTAGCGGACCGTCTTGTCAGGGCCCAGTACTTC	CASSERLADRLVRAQYF
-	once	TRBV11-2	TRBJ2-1	TGTGCCAGCAGCTATAGCGCTGAGCAGTTCTTC	CASSYSAEQFF